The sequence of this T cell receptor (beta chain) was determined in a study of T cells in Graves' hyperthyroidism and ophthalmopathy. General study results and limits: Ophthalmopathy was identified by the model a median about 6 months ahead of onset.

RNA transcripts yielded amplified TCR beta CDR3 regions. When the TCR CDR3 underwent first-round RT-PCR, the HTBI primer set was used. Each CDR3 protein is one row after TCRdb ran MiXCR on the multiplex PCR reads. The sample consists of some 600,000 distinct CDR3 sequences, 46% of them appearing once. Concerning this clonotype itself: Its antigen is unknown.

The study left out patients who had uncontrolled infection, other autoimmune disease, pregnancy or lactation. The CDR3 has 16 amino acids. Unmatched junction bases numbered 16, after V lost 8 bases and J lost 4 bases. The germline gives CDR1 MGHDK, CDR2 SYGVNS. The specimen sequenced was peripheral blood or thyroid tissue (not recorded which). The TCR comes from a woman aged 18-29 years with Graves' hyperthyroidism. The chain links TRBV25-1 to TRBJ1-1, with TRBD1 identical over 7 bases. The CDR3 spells CASSLGQGGWGTEAFF. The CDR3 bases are TGTGCCAGCTCCCTGGGGCAGGGGGGCTGGGGCACTGAAGCTTTCTTT. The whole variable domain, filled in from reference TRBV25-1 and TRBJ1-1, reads EADIYQTPRYLVIGTGKKITLECSQTMGHDKMYWYQQDPGMELHLIHYSYGVNSTEKGDLSSESTVSRIRTEHFPLTLESARPSHTSQYLCASSLGQGGWGTEAFFGQGTRLTVV.